Listed below are T cell receptor beta chains from one sample, sequenced in a study of memory CD4+ T cells and cytomegalovirus serostatus. Generated by immunoSEQ multiplex PCR, the TCRdb table keeps only in-frame clones and is missing some. This table has 25,000 to 30,000 clones, approximately 75% appearing once. Sequencing was carried out using memory CD4+ T cells from blood. The source is an adult in good health and CMV-seronegative. Each CDR3 is given with its conserved first and last residue. A D gene is named only where the DNA matches it firmly. Clone size is stated in some rows and not others, as once, few, many or a class when expanded.

cdr3_aa	clone_size	d_call	v_call	j_call
CASSQDWTGGQQPQHF	NA	TRBD1	TRBV4-2	TRBJ1-5
CASRRGEMNTEAFF	few	NA	TRBV19	TRBJ1-1
CASSFSGQGPNEQFF	NA	TRBD1	TRBV28	TRBJ2-1
CASSLTGYEQFF	once	NA	TRBV5-4	TRBJ2-1
CASSPRTGEQYF	NA	NA	TRBV7-2	TRBJ2-7
CSSQRSTEAFF	few	NA	TRBV20-1	TRBJ1-1
CAISPVLGELFF	NA	NA	TRBV10-3	TRBJ2-2
CASSEGSGTGMSPLHF	few	NA	TRBV18	TRBJ1-6
CASGYRMTGYGYTF	NA	NA	TRBV5-1	TRBJ1-2
CASRGLENEQYF	few	NA	TRBV5-8	TRBJ2-7
CASLFGQQETQYF	NA	NA	TRBV2	TRBJ2-5
CASGYRMTGYGYTF	medium-sized	NA	TRBV5-6	TRBJ1-2
CASTPIQGAYEQYF	few	TRBD1	TRBV27	TRBJ2-7
CASSPDGNEQFF	few	NA	TRBV5-1	TRBJ2-1
CAMSQAGYGYTF	NA	NA	TRBV28	TRBJ1-2
CASSWGENIEAFF	NA	NA	TRBV11-2	TRBJ1-1
CASSFNVPPASYTF	NA	NA	TRBV5-5	TRBJ1-2
CASSTGQGVGETQYF	NA	TRBD1	TRBV10-1	TRBJ2-5
CASRSGGTGYEQYF	NA	TRBD2	TRBV5-1	TRBJ2-7
CAWKKSAGGSDTQYF	NA	NA	TRBV30	TRBJ2-3
CASSPHGQGGETQYF	NA	TRBD1	TRBV7-6	TRBJ2-5
CASSPLNTNTGELFF	NA	NA	TRBV14	TRBJ2-2
CASSPTGASIQYF	NA	TRBD1	TRBV5-6	TRBJ2-4
CASSSGGRVNTEAFF	NA	TRBD1	TRBV7-2	TRBJ1-1
CASRTRTSGIADTQYF	once	TRBD2	TRBV7-8	TRBJ2-3
CARPGTGGSSGRAIRSYEQYF	NA	NA	TRBV5-1	TRBJ2-7
CASSLAGSGADTQYF	NA	NA	TRBV5-1	TRBJ2-3
CASSVPSTEQFF	once	NA	TRBV6-1	TRBJ2-1
CASSHATGGTYEQYF	NA	TRBD1	TRBV4-2	TRBJ2-7
CASSTRTRRDRTQYF	NA	NA	TRBV6-5	TRBJ2-5
CASSPWRGGNTEAFF	NA	NA	TRBV18	TRBJ1-1
CASTLASAATVYEQYF	NA	NA	TRBV11-2	TRBJ2-7
CASSRETGEDGYTF	few	NA	TRBV6-4	TRBJ1-2
CASSQEPGLTKELFF	NA	TRBD2	TRBV4-2	TRBJ2-2
CASSIQSSGYEQYF	NA	TRBD2	TRBV19	TRBJ2-7
CASSLSTGNTEAFF	NA	NA	TRBV7-3	TRBJ1-1
CASSLGLADSGANVLTF	NA	TRBD2	TRBV7-9	TRBJ2-6
CASSYSGQGGYGYTF	NA	TRBD1	TRBV6-5	TRBJ1-2
CASSPNTIISGTTGYTF	NA	NA	TRBV18	TRBJ1-2
CASSALGQSGGYTF	NA	NA	TRBV11-2	TRBJ1-2